Sequencing of this TCR beta chain was carried out in a study of regulatory T cells in long-lasting Graves disease. This clonotype appeared many times. Its cognate antigen is unknown. Germline CDR1 MNHEY, CDR2 SVGAGI. This CDR3 spans 14 amino acids. V shed 4 bases and J 4 bases; nucleotides not matched to a gene: 7. TCR beta libraries were built with iRepertoire HTBI primers and Arm-PCR of CDR3 regions. TCRdb re-called the multiplex PCR reads with MiXCR, one entry per CDR3 protein. The sample includes 400,000 to 600,000 distinct CDR3 sequences, 20% to 25% of them seen just once. Time point here: persistent/refractory GD, antithyroid drugs over 5 years with positive TRAb. From RNA extracted from PBMCs, the TCR library was made. Study-level results: With persistent disease, TRBV28, TRBJ1-2 and TRBJ2-5 were the favored segments.

J is TRBJ2-7 and V is TRBV6-5, with TRBD1 matching over 7 bases. This receptor was taken from a female donor with Graves disease. Sequencing used peripheral blood mononuclear cells (PBMCs), obtained when the disease was refractory, from a patient treated with antithyroid drugs. In DNA form, the CDR3 reads TGTGCCAGCAGTTCTGGGACAGCGATTTACGAGCAGTACTTC. Its translation: CASSSGTAIYEQYF.